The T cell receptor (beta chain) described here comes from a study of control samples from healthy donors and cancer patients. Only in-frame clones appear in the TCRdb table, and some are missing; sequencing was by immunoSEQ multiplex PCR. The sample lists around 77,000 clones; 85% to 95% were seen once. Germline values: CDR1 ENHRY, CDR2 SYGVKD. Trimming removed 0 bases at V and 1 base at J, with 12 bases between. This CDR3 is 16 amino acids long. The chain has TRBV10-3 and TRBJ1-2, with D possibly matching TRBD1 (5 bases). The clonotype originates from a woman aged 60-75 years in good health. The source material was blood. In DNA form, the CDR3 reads TGTGCCATCAGTGAGTCTTGGGGGGGAGTTAACTATGGCTACACCTTC. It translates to CAISESWGGVNYGYTF.